Presented here are 19 T cell receptor beta chains from one specimen sequenced in a study of CD8 T cells in Susac syndrome (dated by TCRdb to 2018 to 2020). Receptors were amplified or captured by the immunoSEQ multiplex PCR assay. RNA was extracted using the RNeasy kit, and roughly 0.45 to 1 ug of the RNA was reverse transcribed with random hexamers. TCRdb redid the processing of the public reads, applying fastp at Q25 and MiXCR, and retained in-frame beta chains. One record per CDR3 amino acid sequence lists the most common genes and DNA. For this sample there are roughly 150,000 distinct CDR3 sequences; 90% to 95% appear just once. The ten largest clones add up to about 0.16% of the sample. Sequenced input: CD4+ T cells from PBMCs. All receptors come from a human donor with Susac syndrome.

In DNA form, the CDR3 reads TGTGCCAGCAGCCCCGGGACGGATGGGTCACCCCTCCACTTT. Its translation is CASSPGTDGSPLHF. The rearrangement joins TRBV12-3 or TRBV12-4 to TRBJ1-6; D may be TRBD1 (5 bases). The CDR3 is 14 residues long. V was trimmed by 6 bases and J by 10 bases, leaving 16 bases between them.

This clonotype was found once. This chain connects TRBV20-1 to TRBJ2-3; 10 bases fit TRBD1. The CDR3 has 13 amino acids. Germline-derived CDR1 and CDR2 are DFQATT and SNEGSKA (reference sequence). V dropped 6 bases and J dropped 3; count of bases not matched to a gene: 3. In nucleotides, the CDR3 is TGCAGTGCCTCGGACAGGGGGACAGATACGCAGTATTTT. The encoded protein is CSASDRGTDTQYF.

The chain has TRBV7-8 and TRBJ2-3; TRBD2 aligns across 13 bases. The germline gives CDR1 SGHVS, CDR2 FQNEAQ. The CDR3 has 16 amino acids. V trimming: 3 bases; J trimming: 7 bases; junction bases outside the gene matches: 7. The CDR3 DNA is TGTGCCAGCAGCTTCGGACTAGCGGGGGACAGGTATACGCAGTATTTT. Its protein product is CASSFGLAGDRYTQYF.

The chain couples TRBV29-1 to TRBJ1-1; D is perhaps TRBD1 (5 bases). This CDR3 has 14 residues. Trimming removed 4 bases at V and 2 bases at J, with 14 bases between. Germline V gene data show CDR1 as SQVTM and CDR2 as ANQGSEA. As DNA, the CDR3 is TGCAGCGTTGTAGGGGCCCAACCCAACACTGAAGCTTTCTTT. Translated, it gives CSVVGAQPNTEAFF.

This clonotype was detected only once. The chain combines TRBV10-3 with TRBJ2-1, with TRBD2 identical over 9 bases. The CDR3 is made up of 15 amino acids. V gave up 3 bases and J gave up 7 bases; unmatched junction bases: 7. Germline V gene sequence: CDR1 ENHRY, CDR2 SYGVKD. Written as DNA, the CDR3 is TGTGCCATCAGTGACCCCAAGACTAGCGGAAATGAGCAGTTCTTC. Amino acids: CAISDPKTSGNEQFF.

In its sample, this clonotype was seen once. V and J are TRBV25-1 and TRBJ1-1; D unclear. The CDR3 runs 13 residues. The V gene's germline CDR1 is MGHDK and CDR2 SYGVNS. Trimming stripped 2 bases from V and 0 bases from J, with 4 bases between. CDR3 sequence (DNA): TGTGCCAGCAGTGAACAGGTGAACACTGAAGCTTTCTTT. Encoded protein: CASSEQVNTEAFF.

J is TRBJ2-3 and V is TRBV5-1; 9 nucleotides align to TRBD1. V was pared by 1 base and J by 1 base, with 7 bases of the junction left unmatched. The CDR3 has 17 amino acids. Germline assignment: CDR1 SGHRS and CDR2 YFSETQ. The chain's CDR3 is CASSLRSGDRGTDTQYF. CDR3 nucleotide sequence: TGCGCCAGCAGCTTGAGGAGCGGGGACAGGGGCACAGATACGCAGTATTTT.

V gene TRBV5-1 combines with J gene TRBJ2-2; no definite D call. Deletions cut 0 bases from V and 7 bases from J, with 13 bases between. Germline assignment: CDR1 SGHRS and CDR2 YFSETQ. This CDR3 has 15 amino acids. CDR3 in amino acids: CASSLGRLGDGELFF. The CDR3 bases are TGCGCCAGCAGCTTGGGTAGACTCGGAGACGGGGAGCTGTTTTTT.

The chain uses TRBV7-3 and TRBJ2-3; 9 bases match TRBD2. Losses at the gene ends were 8 bases for V and 5 bases for J; bases not matched to a gene: 8. CDR1 SGHTA and CDR2 FQGTGA come from the germline V gene. CDR3 length equals 14 residues. Here the CDR3 reads CASDRTSELDTQYF. The CDR3 DNA follows: TGTGCCAGCGACCGGACTAGCGAATTAGATACGCAGTATTTT.

V and J are TRBV4-1 and TRBJ1-5; possible D gene TRBD1, 5 bases. V lost 0 bases and J 1 base, leaving 22 bases between the germline ends. Germline loops: CDR1 MGHRA, CDR2 YSYEKL. The CDR3 has 20 amino acids. Here the CDR3 DNA reads TGCGCCAGCAGCCAAGATCTGGGGGTGGTAGGAGGTAAAAGCAATCAGCCCCAGCATTTT. This gives the protein CASSQDLGVVGGKSNQPQHF.

V is TRBV2 and J is TRBJ1-2; no clear D gene. V was pared by 1 base and J by 0 bases, with 6 bases between. Germline V gives CDR1 SNHLY, CDR2 FYNNEI. The CDR3 runs to 14 residues. CDR3 DNA: TGTGCCAGCAGTGAAGATCAGGCTAACTATGGCTACACCTTC. Translation gives CASSEDQANYGYTF.

CDR3 nucleotides: TGCAGTGCTAGAGTCATGGTGGGGTTAGCAAACATTCAGTACTTC. Its protein product is CSARVMVGLANIQYF. The genes are TRBV20-1 and TRBJ2-4; D is unresolved. The germline V and J ends were trimmed by 1 base and 6 bases, with 16 bases remaining between them. CDR1 is DFQATT, CDR2 SNEGSKA, per germline (reference sequence). The CDR3 covers 15 residues.

V and J are TRBV27 and TRBJ1-2; weak D call: TRBD1 (5 bases). The V gene lost 8 bases and the J gene lost 3 bases, with 25 bases spanning the gap. Germline lookup yields CDR1 MNHEY and CDR2 SMNVEV (reference sequence). This CDR3 is 17 amino acids long. This chain's CDR3 is CASGQLGRAGKDYGYTF. As DNA, the CDR3 is TGTGCCAGCGGACAACTGGGCAGGGCAGGGAAAGACTATGGCTACACCTTC.

This chain joins TRBV29-1 and TRBJ2-7; D unclear. The germline gives CDR1 SQVTM, CDR2 ANQGSEA. This CDR3 is 15 amino acids long. V lost 3 bases, J lost 2 bases, and 17 bases lay in between. The DNA for the CDR3 is TGCAGCGTTGACGGGCTGGTCCTAAAAACCTACGAGCAGTACTTC. Translating gives CSVDGLVLKTYEQYF.

In nucleotides, the CDR3 is TGTGCCAGCAGCTCCGGACAGGGAACGAATGAGCAGTTCTTC. Amino acid sequence: CASSSGQGTNEQFF. The chain carries TRBV7-6 and TRBJ2-1; TRBD1 matches at 8 bases. V trimming: 4 bases; J trimming: 7 bases; junction bases outside the gene matches: 6. This CDR3 has 14 residues. Per germline, CDR1 SGHVS and CDR2 FNYEAQ.

In nucleotides, the CDR3 is TGTGCCAGCTCACCACCCCTCTCGGGGGTGAACACTGAAGCTTTCTTT. Protein sequence: CASSPPLSGVNTEAFF. This rearrangement joins TRBV18 to TRBJ1-1; D is perhaps TRBD1 (5 bases). The V and J ends lost 0 bases and 0 bases respectively, with 11 bases between them. Germline CDR1 reads KGHSH; CDR2 reads LQKENI. There are 16 residues in the CDR3. Supplemented by reference TRBV18 and TRBJ1-1, the full variable domain reads NAGVMQNPRHLVRRRGQEARLRCSPMKGHSHVYWYRQLPEEGLKFMVYLQKENIIDESGMPKERFSAEFPKEGPSILRIQQVVRGDSAAYFCASSPPLSGVNTEAFFGQGTRLTVV.

V gene TRBV5-1 combines with J gene TRBJ2-2, with 8 nucleotides matching TRBD1. V lost 0 bases, J lost 4 bases, and 2 bases stayed unmatched. This CDR3 is 15 amino acids long. Germline V gene sequence: CDR1 SGHRS, CDR2 YFSETQ. CDR3 coding DNA: TGCGCCAGCAGCTTGGGGACAGGGCTCACCGGGGAGCTGTTTTTT. This translates into CASSLGTGLTGELFF.

This chain links TRBV20-1 with TRBJ2-1; maybe TRBD2 (5 bases). CDR1 is DFQATT, CDR2 SNEGSKA, per germline (reference sequence). The V gene lost 2 bases and the J gene lost 2 bases, with 13 bases spanning the gap. The CDR3 totals 15 residues. The CDR3 loop is CSARPRHGAYNEQFF. The DNA for the CDR3 is TGCAGTGCTAGACCTAGGCACGGGGCCTACAATGAGCAGTTCTTC.

CDR3 sequence (DNA): TGTGCCACCAGCAGTGACAGGGGCACTCAGCCCCAGCATTTT. This codes for CATSSDRGTQPQHF. The chain joins TRBV15 to TRBJ1-5; 8 nucleotides match TRBD1. Looked up from germline, CDR1 is LNHNV and CDR2 is YYDKDF (reference sequence). This CDR3 is built from 14 residues. The junction had 4 bases not matched to a gene; V was cut back by 3 bases and J by 6 bases.